Sequencing of this T cell receptor beta chain was carried out in a study of T cells after yellow fever vaccination. The study's findings and limits: Boosting was followed by the reappearance of most primary-vaccination clones (around 95% CD4, more than 70% CD8).

Template switching with 5'RACE generated the TCR cDNA and added a universal primer site and UMIs. TCRdb fed the 5' RACE reads into MiXCR, producing one record per CDR3 protein. The data contain fewer than 500,000 distinct CDR3 sequences, roughly a sixth of them seen just once; the ten biggest clones take up over 15%. Points on this clonotype: Its cognate antigen is unknown.

CDR1 and CDR2 (germline): LGHNA, YSLEER. The CDR3 runs to 15 residues. V gave up 2 bases and J gave up 0 bases, with 10 bases separating them. The chain combines TRBV4-3 with TRBJ1-2, with D possibly TRBD1 on 5 matching bases. The sequence came from a man between 18 and 29 years old who received the YFV17D yellow fever vaccine. This specimen consisted of PBMCs, obtained before the yellow fever booster vaccination. The CDR3 nucleotides are TGCGCCAGCAGCCAAAAGGGACTAGCTAACTATGGCTACACCTTC. It translates to CASSQKGLANYGYTF.